Sequencing of this T cell receptor (beta chain) was carried out in a study of cytomegalovirus exposure and HLA in healthy donors. General study findings and limits: Prior analysis indicated that the majority of TCR beta V segments exhibited productivity approximately 87% or approximately 30% of the time.

Vbeta (60) and Jbeta (13) primers were used in the PCR. Generated by immunoSEQ multiplex PCR, the TCRdb table keeps only in-frame clones and is missing some. The table lists about 160,000 clones, about 63% of them singletons. Regarding this clone: What it binds is unknown.

The CDR3 consists of 14 residues. The V and J ends lost 5 bases and 2 bases respectively, with 11 bases between them. CDR1 and CDR2 (germline): PRHDT, FYEKMQ (reference sequence). This chain joins TRBV13 and TRBJ2-3, with D possibly matching TRBD1 (6 bases). The sequence was collected from a woman aged 40-49 years in good health and CMV-seropositive. What was sequenced was PBMCs. The CDR3 sequence is CASSHGQPTDTQYF. The CDR3 coding sequence is TGTGCCAGCAGCCATGGACAGCCCACAGATACGCAGTATTTT.